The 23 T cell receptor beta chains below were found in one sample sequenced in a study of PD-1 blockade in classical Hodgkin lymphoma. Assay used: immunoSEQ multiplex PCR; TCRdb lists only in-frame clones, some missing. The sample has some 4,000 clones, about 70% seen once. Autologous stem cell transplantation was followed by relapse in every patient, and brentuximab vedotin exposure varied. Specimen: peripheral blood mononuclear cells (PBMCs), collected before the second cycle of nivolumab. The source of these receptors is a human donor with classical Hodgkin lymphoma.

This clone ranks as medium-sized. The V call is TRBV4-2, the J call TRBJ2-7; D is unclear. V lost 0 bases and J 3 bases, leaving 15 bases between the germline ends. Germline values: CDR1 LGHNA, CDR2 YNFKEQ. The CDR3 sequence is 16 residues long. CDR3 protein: CASSQEVHGLGYEQYF. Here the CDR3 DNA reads TGTGCCAGCAGCCAAGAAGTTCACGGATTAGGCTACGAGCAGTACTTC.

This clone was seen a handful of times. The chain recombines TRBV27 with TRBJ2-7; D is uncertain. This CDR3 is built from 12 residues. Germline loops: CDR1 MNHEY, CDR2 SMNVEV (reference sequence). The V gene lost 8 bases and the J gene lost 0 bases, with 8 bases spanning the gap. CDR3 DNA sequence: TGTGCCAGCGGAGAGAGCTCCTACGAGCAGTACTTC. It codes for CASGESSYEQYF.

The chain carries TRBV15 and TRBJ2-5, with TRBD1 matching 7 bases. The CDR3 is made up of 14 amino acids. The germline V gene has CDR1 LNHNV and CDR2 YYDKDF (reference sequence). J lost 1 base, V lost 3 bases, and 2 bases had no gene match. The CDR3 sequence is CATSRWDSQETQYF. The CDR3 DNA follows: TGTGCCACCAGCAGGTGGGACAGCCAAGAGACCCAGTACTTC.

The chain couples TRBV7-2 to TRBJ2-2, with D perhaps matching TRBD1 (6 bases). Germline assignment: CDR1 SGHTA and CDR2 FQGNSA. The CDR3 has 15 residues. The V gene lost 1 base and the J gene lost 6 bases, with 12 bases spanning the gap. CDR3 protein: CASSLVARGAGELFF. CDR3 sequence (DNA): TGTGCCAGCAGCTTAGTGGCCAGGGGCGCCGGGGAGCTGTTTTTT.

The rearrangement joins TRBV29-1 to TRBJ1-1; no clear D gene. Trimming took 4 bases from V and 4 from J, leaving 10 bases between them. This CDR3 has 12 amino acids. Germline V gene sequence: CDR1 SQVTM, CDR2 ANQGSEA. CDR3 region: CSVVRGGTEAFF. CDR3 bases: TGCAGCGTTGTCCGGGGTGGCACTGAAGCTTTCTTT.

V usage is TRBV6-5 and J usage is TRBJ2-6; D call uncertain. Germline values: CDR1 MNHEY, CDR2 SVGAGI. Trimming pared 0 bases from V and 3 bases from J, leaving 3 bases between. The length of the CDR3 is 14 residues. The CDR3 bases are TGTGCCAGCAGTTACTCGATTGGGGCCAACGTCCTGACTTTC. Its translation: CASSYSIGANVLTF.

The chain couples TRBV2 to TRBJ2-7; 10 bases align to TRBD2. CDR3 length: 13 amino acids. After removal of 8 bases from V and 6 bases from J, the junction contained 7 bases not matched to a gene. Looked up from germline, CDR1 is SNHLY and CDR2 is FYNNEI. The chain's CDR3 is CASGLAGAVEQYF. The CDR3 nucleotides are TGTGCCAGCGGCCTAGCGGGAGCGGTCGAGCAGTACTTC.

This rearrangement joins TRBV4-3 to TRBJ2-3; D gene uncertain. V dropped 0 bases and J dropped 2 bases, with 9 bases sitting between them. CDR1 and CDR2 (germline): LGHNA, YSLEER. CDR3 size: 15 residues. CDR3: CASSQDLKITDTQYF. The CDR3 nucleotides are TGCGCCAGCAGCCAAGATTTGAAGATCACAGATACGCAGTATTTT.

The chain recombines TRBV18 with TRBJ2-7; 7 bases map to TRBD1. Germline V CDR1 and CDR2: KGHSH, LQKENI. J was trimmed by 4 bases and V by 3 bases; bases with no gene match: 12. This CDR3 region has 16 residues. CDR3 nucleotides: TGTGCCAGCTCACCCCTAGGACAGGCGACTCCATACGAGCAGTACTTC. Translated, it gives CASSPLGQATPYEQYF.

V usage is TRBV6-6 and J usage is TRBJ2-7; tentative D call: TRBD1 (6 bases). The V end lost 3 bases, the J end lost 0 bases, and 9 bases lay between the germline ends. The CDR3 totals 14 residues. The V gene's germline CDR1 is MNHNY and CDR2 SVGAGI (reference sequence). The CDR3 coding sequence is TGTGCCAGCAGTTATGGACAGAACTCCTACGAGCAGTACTTC. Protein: CASSYGQNSYEQYF.

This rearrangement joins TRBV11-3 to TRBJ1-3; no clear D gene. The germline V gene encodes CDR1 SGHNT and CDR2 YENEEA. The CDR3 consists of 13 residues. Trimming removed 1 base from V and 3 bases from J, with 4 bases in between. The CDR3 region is CASSLGLGNTIYF. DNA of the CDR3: TGTGCCAGCAGCTTAGGCCTTGGAAACACCATATATTTT.

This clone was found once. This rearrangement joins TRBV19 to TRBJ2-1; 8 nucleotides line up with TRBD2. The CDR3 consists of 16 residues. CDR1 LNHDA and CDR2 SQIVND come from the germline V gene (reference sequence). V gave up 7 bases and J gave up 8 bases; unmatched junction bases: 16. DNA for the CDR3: TGTGCCAGTACTCCAGTCCCGGGACTAGTTTTGGATGAGCAGTTCTTC. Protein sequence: CASTPVPGLVLDEQFF.

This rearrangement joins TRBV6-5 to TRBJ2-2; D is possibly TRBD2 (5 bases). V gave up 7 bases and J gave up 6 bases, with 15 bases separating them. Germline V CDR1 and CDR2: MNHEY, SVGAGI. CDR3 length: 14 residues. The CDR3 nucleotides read TGTGCCAGCAACCGAGCGGCCGTTCCCGGGGAGCTGTTTTTT. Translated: CASNRAAVPGELFF.

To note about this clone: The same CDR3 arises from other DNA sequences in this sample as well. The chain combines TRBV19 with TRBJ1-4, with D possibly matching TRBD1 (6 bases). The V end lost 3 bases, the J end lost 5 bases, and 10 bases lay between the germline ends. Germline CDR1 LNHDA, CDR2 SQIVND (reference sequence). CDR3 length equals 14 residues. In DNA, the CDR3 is TGTGCCAGTAGTATTTGGCAGGGGAATGAAAAACTGTTTTTT. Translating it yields CASSIWQGNEKLFF.

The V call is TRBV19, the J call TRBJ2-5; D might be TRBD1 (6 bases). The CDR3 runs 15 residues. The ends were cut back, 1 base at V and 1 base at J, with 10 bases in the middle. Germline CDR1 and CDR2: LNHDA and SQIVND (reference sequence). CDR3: CASSIVGQSQETQYF. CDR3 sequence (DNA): TGTGCCAGTAGTATAGTAGGACAGAGCCAAGAGACCCAGTACTTC.

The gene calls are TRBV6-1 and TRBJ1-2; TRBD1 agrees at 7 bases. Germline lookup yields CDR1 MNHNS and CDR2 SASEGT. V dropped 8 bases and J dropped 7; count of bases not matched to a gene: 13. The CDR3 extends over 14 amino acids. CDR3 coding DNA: TGTGCCAGCGGGAGCTCTACAGGGGCGGGTGGCTACACCTTC. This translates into CASGSSTGAGGYTF.

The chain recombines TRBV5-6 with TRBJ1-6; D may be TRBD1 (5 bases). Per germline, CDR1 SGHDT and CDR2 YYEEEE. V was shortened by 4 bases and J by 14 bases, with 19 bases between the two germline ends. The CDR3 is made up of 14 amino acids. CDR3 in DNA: TGTGCCAGCAGCAAGGGACGGCGTAATGAGGCCCTCCACTTT. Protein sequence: CASSKGRRNEALHF.

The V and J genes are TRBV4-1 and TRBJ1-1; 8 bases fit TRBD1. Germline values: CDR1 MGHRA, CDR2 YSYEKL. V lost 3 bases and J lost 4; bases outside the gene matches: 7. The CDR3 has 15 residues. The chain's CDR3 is CASSQLGQGGTEAFF. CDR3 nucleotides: TGCGCCAGCAGCCAGCTCGGACAGGGAGGCACTGAAGCTTTCTTT.

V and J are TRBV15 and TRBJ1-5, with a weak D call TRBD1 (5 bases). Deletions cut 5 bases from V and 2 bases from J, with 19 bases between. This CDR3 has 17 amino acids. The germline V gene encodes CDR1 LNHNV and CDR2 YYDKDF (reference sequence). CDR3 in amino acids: CATSGGPGRTGNQPQHF. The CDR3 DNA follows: TGTGCCACCAGCGGCGGGCCGGGACGGACGGGCAATCAGCCCCAGCATTTT.

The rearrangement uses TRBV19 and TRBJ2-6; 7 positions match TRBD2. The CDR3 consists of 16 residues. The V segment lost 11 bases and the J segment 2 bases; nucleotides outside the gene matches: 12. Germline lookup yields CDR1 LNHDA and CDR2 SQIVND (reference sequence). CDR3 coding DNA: TGTGCCTCAATGAAACTGGCGGGAGCTGGGGCCAACGTCCTGACTTTC. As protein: CASMKLAGAGANVLTF.

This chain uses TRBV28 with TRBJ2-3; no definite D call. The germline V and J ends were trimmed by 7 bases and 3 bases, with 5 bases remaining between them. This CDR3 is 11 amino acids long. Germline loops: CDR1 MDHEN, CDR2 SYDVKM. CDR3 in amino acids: CASKRTDTQYF. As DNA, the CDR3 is TGTGCCAGCAAGAGGACAGATACGCAGTATTTT.

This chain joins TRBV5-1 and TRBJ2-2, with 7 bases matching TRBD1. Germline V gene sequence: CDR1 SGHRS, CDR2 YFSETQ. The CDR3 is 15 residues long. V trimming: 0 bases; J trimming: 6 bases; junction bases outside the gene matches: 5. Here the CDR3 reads CASSLETGYAGELFF. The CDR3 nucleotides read TGCGCCAGCAGCTTGGAGACAGGGTATGCCGGGGAGCTGTTTTTT.

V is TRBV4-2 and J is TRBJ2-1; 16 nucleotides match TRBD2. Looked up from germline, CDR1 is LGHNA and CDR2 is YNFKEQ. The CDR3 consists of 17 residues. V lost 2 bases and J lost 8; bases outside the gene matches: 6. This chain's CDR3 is CASSQSAGTSGRDEQFF. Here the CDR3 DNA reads TGTGCCAGCAGCCAATCAGCCGGGACTAGCGGGAGGGATGAGCAGTTCTTC.